Listed here are 27 T cell receptor beta chains from one sample, sequenced in a study of cytomegalovirus exposure and HLA in healthy donors. Produced via immunoSEQ multiplex PCR; TCRdb's table is partial and in-frame only. The sample has some 140,000 clones; 70% to 85% are singletons. The sequenced sample consisted of PBMCs. The receptors here all came from a man aged 30-40 years in good health and CMV-seropositive.

The chain has TRBV27 and TRBJ2-2, with a tentative D call TRBD2 (7 bases). The germline V and J ends were trimmed by 5 bases and 5 bases, with 12 bases remaining between them. The CDR3 length is 14 residues. CDR1 is MNHEY, CDR2 SMNVEV, per germline (reference sequence). The CDR3 region is CASSGGGYTGELFF. CDR3 in DNA: TGTGCCAGCAGTGGGGGGGGCTATACCGGGGAGCTGTTTTTT.

This sequence joins TRBV11-2 and TRBJ2-1, with D possibly being TRBD2 (5 bases). Germline-derived CDR1 and CDR2 are SGHAT and FQNNGV. Trimming removed 5 bases at V and 0 bases at J, with 14 bases between. The CDR3 covers 16 residues. CDR3 in amino acids: CASSVVGGSSYNEQFF. Written as DNA, the CDR3 is TGTGCCAGCAGCGTCGTGGGTGGGAGCTCCTACAATGAGCAGTTCTTC. Based on the CDR3 plus reference TRBV11-2 and TRBJ2-1, the full variable domain is EAGVAQSPRYKIIEKRQSVAFWCNPISGHATLYWYQQILGQGPKLLIQFQNNGVVDDSQLPKDRFSAERLKGVDSTLKIQPAKLEDSAVYLCASSVVGGSSYNEQFFGPGTRLTVL.

This clone was observed at least ten times. The J gene is TRBJ2-3, the V gene TRBV9; 8 nucleotides line up with TRBD2. Germline trimming cut 3 bases from V and 3 bases from J; bases unmatched to any gene: 12. CDR1 is SGDLS, CDR2 YYNGEE, per germline. This CDR3 is built from 17 residues. CDR3: CASSAVLAGLGTDTQYF. Written as DNA, the CDR3 is TGTGCCAGCAGCGCAGTATTAGCGGGACTCGGTACAGATACGCAGTATTTT.

The chain is built from TRBV19 and TRBJ2-7; 7 bases match TRBD2. The germline CDR1 and CDR2 sequences are LNHDA and SQIVND (reference sequence). Trimming took 5 bases from V and 3 from J; bases not matched to a gene: 7. The CDR3 runs to 14 residues. The CDR3 sequence is CASSFRTSHYEQYF. The CDR3 bases are TGTGCCAGTAGTTTCCGGACTAGTCACTACGAGCAGTACTTC.

This chain uses TRBV5-1 with TRBJ1-5; D is undetermined. Germline CDR1 and CDR2: SGHRS and YFSETQ. Trimming left V 4 bases short and J 2 bases short, with 10 bases between. The length of the CDR3 is 14 residues. The CDR3 reads CASSVEPGNQPQHF. CDR3 DNA sequence: TGCGCCAGCAGCGTGGAACCGGGCAATCAGCCCCAGCATTTT.

V is TRBV5-1 and J is TRBJ2-7, with a tentative D call TRBD2 (6 bases). Between the trimmed V and J ends, which lost 6 bases and 6 bases, there was a span of 19 bases. The germline V gene has CDR1 SGHRS and CDR2 YFSETQ. The CDR3 length is 14 residues. For the CDR3, the DNA is TGCGCCAGCACCCCTTGGGAGGAACCTTTCGAGCAGTACTTC. Translated: CASTPWEEPFEQYF.

This clone came up a few times. The chain uses TRBV6-6 and TRBJ2-1; no reliable D call. CDR1 MNHNY and CDR2 SVGAGI come from the germline V gene (reference sequence). V was trimmed by 4 bases and J by 7 bases, leaving 11 bases between them. The CDR3 contains 13 residues. CDR3 in DNA: TGTGCCAGCAGTTCGACTCCCGTGAATGAGCAGTTCTTC. It encodes CASSSTPVNEQFF.

This chain's CDR3 is CASSADRVTEAFF. The DNA for the CDR3 is TGTGCCAGCAGCGCAGACAGGGTAACTGAAGCTTTCTTT. The chain combines TRBV9 with TRBJ1-1, with 7 bases lining up with TRBD1. The CDR3 spans 13 residues. Germline V CDR1 and CDR2: SGDLS, YYNGEE. Unmatched junction bases numbered 4, after V lost 3 bases and J lost 5 bases.

This chain uses TRBV5-1 with TRBJ2-1; D is possibly TRBD2 (6 bases). CDR1 SGHRS and CDR2 YFSETQ come from the germline V gene. V lost 4 bases to trimming and J lost 5 bases, with 16 bases between them. The length of the CDR3 is 15 residues. This CDR3 reads CASSPEGTGDNEQFF. The CDR3 DNA follows: TGCGCCAGCAGCCCTGAAGGGACTGGAGACAATGAGCAGTTCTTC.

This clone was seen ten or more times. This chain joins TRBV2 and TRBJ2-1; 7 bases map to TRBD1. Germline V lookup: CDR1 SNHLY, CDR2 FYNNEI. The CDR3 consists of 20 residues. The V segment lost 3 bases and the J segment 5 bases; nucleotides outside the gene matches: 22. The CDR3 reads CASSEYGRGTGDLLHNEQFF. Written as DNA, the CDR3 is TGTGCCAGCAGTGAGTATGGGCGAGGTACAGGGGACCTACTACACAATGAGCAGTTCTTC.

The CDR3 DNA reads TGTGCCAGCAGCCCGGGACTGAACAATCAGCCCCAGCATTTT. Its translation: CASSPGLNNQPQHF. This chain links TRBV11-2 with TRBJ1-5; TRBD1 is a possible D gene (5 bases). The CDR3 extends over 14 amino acids. V was cut by 5 bases and J by 3 bases, with 11 bases left in between. In germline, CDR1 is SGHAT, CDR2 FQNNGV.

The J gene is TRBJ2-7, the V gene TRBV18; the D gene is possibly TRBD1 (6 bases). V dropped 3 bases and J dropped 3 bases, with 15 bases sitting between them. The CDR3 is 15 residues long. Germline V gives CDR1 KGHSH, CDR2 LQKENI. The CDR3 spells CASSPYREVGYEQYF. Written as DNA, the CDR3 is TGTGCCAGCTCACCCTACAGGGAAGTGGGCTACGAGCAGTACTTC.

As DNA, the CDR3 is TGTGCCAGCTCCAGAGATAGCGGAAACAATGAGCAGTTCTTC. It translates to CASSRDSGNNEQFF. J is TRBJ2-1 and V is TRBV18; D is perhaps TRBD2 (6 bases). The germline V gene encodes CDR1 KGHSH and CDR2 LQKENI. V gave up 6 bases and J gave up 5 bases, with 14 bases separating them. The CDR3 extends over 14 amino acids. Full variable domain (missing parts from reference TRBV18 and TRBJ2-1): NAGVMQNPRHLVRRRGQEARLRCSPMKGHSHVYWYRQLPEEGLKFMVYLQKENIIDESGMPKERFSAEFPKEGPSILRIQQVVRGDSAAYFCASSRDSGNNEQFFGPGTRLTVL.

This sequence joins TRBV5-4 and TRBJ2-7, with 12 bases matching TRBD2. Germline CDR1 SGHNT, CDR2 YYREEE (reference sequence). The CDR3 consists of 16 residues. V was clipped by 2 bases and J by 0 bases; unmatched bases: 3. In DNA, the CDR3 is TGTGCCAGCAGCTTAGCACTAGCGGGGGGCTCCTACGAGCAGTACTTC. Translated: CASSLALAGGSYEQYF.

The gene calls are TRBV5-4 and TRBJ1-1; D perhaps matches TRBD1 (5 bases). V lost 0 bases to trimming and J lost 1 base, with 10 bases between them. Germline V gives CDR1 SGHNT, CDR2 YYREEE (reference sequence). The CDR3 sequence is 15 residues long. The CDR3 spells CASSLARQGNTEAFF. CDR3 DNA sequence: TGTGCCAGCAGCTTGGCCAGGCAGGGGAACACTGAAGCTTTCTTT.

V gene TRBV4-1 combines with J gene TRBJ2-7, with 7 positions matching TRBD2. Germline lookup yields CDR1 MGHRA and CDR2 YSYEKL. The CDR3 runs 15 residues. V lost 0 bases, J lost 2 bases, and 4 bases stayed unmatched. The CDR3 nucleotides read TGCGCCAGCAGCCAAGAAGCGGGGCGGCCCTACGAGCAGTACTTC. It encodes CASSQEAGRPYEQYF.

The J gene is TRBJ1-2, the V gene TRBV29-1; D may be TRBD1 (6 bases). CDR1 is SQVTM and CDR2 is ANQGSEA in the germline V gene. The CDR3 consists of 12 residues. V lost 4 bases and J 7 bases, leaving 13 bases between the germline ends. In DNA form, the CDR3 reads TGCAGCGTTGTGATGGGGGCTGCTGGCTACACCTTC. Translation: CSVVMGAAGYTF.

This clone was seen only a few times. The chain employs TRBV5-3 and TRBJ2-2, with D maybe TRBD1 (6 bases). TRBV5-3 is an ORF for which the function is uncertain. There are 16 residues in the CDR3. V lost 0 bases, J lost 2 bases, and 11 bases lay in between. CDR3 in amino acids: CARSLGVQGNTGELFF. The CDR3 DNA is TGTGCCAGAAGCTTGGGAGTACAGGGAAACACCGGGGAGCTGTTTTTT.

The rearrangement links TRBV16 to TRBJ1-2, with TRBD1 matching 9 bases. CDR1 and CDR2 (germline): KGHSY, FQNENV. J was trimmed by 5 bases and V by 4 bases; bases with no gene match: 11. CDR3 length: 16 residues. The CDR3 DNA is TGTGCCAGCAGCCGAACGACAGGGGGTGCCGCATATGGCTACACCTTC. This sequence encodes CASSRTTGGAAYGYTF.

The rearrangement links TRBV7-9 to TRBJ2-5; tentatively, D is TRBD1 (6 bases). Trimming left V 3 bases short and J 4 bases short, with 12 bases between. Germline V gene lookup returns CDR1 SEHNR and CDR2 FQNEAQ (reference sequence). The CDR3 consists of 14 residues. The CDR3 here is CASSFFTTGETQYF. The CDR3 DNA is TGTGCCAGCAGCTTTTTCACGACAGGAGAGACCCAGTACTTC.

V gene TRBV2 combines with J gene TRBJ2-5; possibly TRBD1 for D (6 bases). This CDR3 contains 13 residues. Germline V gives CDR1 SNHLY, CDR2 FYNNEI. V lost 9 bases and J 5 bases, leaving 16 bases between the germline ends. CDR3 nucleotide sequence: TGTGCCAGAGGGGCAGGGGCAGGCGAGACCCAGTACTTC. It translates to CARGAGAGETQYF. Full variable domain (outside the CDR3, taken from reference TRBV2 and TRBJ2-5): EPEVTQTPSHQVTQMGQEVILRCVPISNHLYFYWYRQILGQKVEFLVSFYNNEISEKSEIFDDQFSVERPDGSNFTLKIRSTKLEDSAMYFCARGAGAGETQYFGPGTRLLVL.

The genes are TRBV19 and TRBJ1-6, with 7 bases identical to TRBD1. The CDR3 covers 14 residues. Germline loops: CDR1 LNHDA, CDR2 SQIVND (reference sequence). V lost 4 bases and J lost 7; bases outside the gene matches: 4. CDR3 sequence (DNA): TGTGCCAGTAGTACCGGGACAGCGAATTCACCCCTCCACTTT. Protein: CASSTGTANSPLHF.

The V call is TRBV7-3, the J call TRBJ2-3, with D uncertain. This CDR3 region has 14 residues. V lost 2 bases and J lost 3, with 9 bases in between. Germline V gene sequence: CDR1 SGHTA, CDR2 FQGTGA. CDR3 DNA sequence: TGTGCCAGCAGCTTAGGCAGTTGGACAGATACGCAGTATTTT. It codes for CASSLGSWTDTQYF. Full variable domain (rest looked up from reference TRBV7-3 and TRBJ2-3): GAGVSQTPSNKVTEKGKYVELRCDPISGHTALYWYRQSLGQGPEFLIYFQGTGAADDSGLPNDRFFAVRPEGSVSTLKIQRTERGDSAVYLCASSLGSWTDTQYFGPGTRLTVL.

The J gene is TRBJ2-2, the V gene TRBV9, with D hard to call. Germline V CDR1 and CDR2: SGDLS, YYNGEE. Trimming left V 3 bases short and J 4 bases short, with 7 bases between. The CDR3 spans 13 residues. Here the CDR3 DNA reads TGTGCCAGCAGCGCGAGATTCACCGGGGAGCTGTTTTTT. Protein sequence: CASSARFTGELFF. The whole variable domain, remainder taken from reference TRBV9 and TRBJ2-2, is DSGVTQTPKHLITATGQRVTLRCSPRSGDLSVYWYQQSLDQGLQFLIQYYNGEERAKGNILERFSAQQFPDLHSELNLSSLELGDSALYFCASSARFTGELFFGEGSRLTVL.

The V gene is TRBV2, the J gene TRBJ2-2, with D maybe TRBD1 (6 bases). Germline V gives CDR1 SNHLY, CDR2 FYNNEI. V dropped 4 bases and J dropped 6 bases, with 15 bases sitting between them. The length of the CDR3 is 15 residues. CDR3 sequence: CASSVSPQGSGELFF. CDR3 coding DNA: TGTGCCAGCAGTGTTTCCCCCCAGGGGTCCGGGGAGCTGTTTTTT.

The gene calls are TRBV27 and TRBJ1-6, with TRBD1 identical over 7 bases. Trimming cost V 8 bases and J 8 bases; bases outside gene matches: 6. This CDR3 contains 13 residues. The V gene's germline CDR1 is MNHEY and CDR2 SMNVEV (reference sequence). CDR3 sequence: CASGTVSYSPLHF. The CDR3 DNA reads TGTGCCAGCGGGACAGTTAGCTATTCACCCCTCCACTTT.

The rearrangement uses TRBV28 and TRBJ2-2, with a tentative D call TRBD2 (5 bases). The V gene lost 7 bases and the J gene lost 8 bases, with 11 bases spanning the gap. The CDR3 spans 12 residues. Germline V gives CDR1 MDHEN, CDR2 SYDVKM. The CDR3 bases are TGTGCCAGCAACGGGGTGGAGGGGGAGCTGTTTTTT. Translating gives CASNGVEGELFF.